This T cell receptor (beta chain) was profiled in a study of shared clonotypes between healthy human individuals. The study's findings and limits: Generation probability values for non-shared clonotypes were lower than those for clonotypes shared by all four donors. Clonotype sharing across donors was expected to vary with sequencing depth.

With regard to this clone: Its matching antigen is unknown.

CDR1 is SQVTM and CDR2 is ANQGSEA in the germline V gene. V dropped 4 bases and J dropped 4; count of bases not matched to a gene: 6. The CDR3 totals 14 residues. The method was immunoSEQ multiplex PCR; TCRdb's version includes in-frame clones alone and lacks a portion of them. The table includes about 1.1 million clones, about four fifths detected once. This TCR was recovered from a man aged 18 to 30 in good health. Some clones in this sample may be carry-over from other donors' samples. The chain carries TRBV29-1 and TRBJ2-2, with 7 bases identical to TRBD2. The sample consisted of memory CD4+ T cells from PBMCs. Subset in this sample: CD45RA-negative fraction. In nucleotides, the CDR3 is TGCAGCGTTGGAGGGGCGGGAGTCACCGGGGAGCTGTTTTTT. Protein sequence: CSVGGAGVTGELFF.